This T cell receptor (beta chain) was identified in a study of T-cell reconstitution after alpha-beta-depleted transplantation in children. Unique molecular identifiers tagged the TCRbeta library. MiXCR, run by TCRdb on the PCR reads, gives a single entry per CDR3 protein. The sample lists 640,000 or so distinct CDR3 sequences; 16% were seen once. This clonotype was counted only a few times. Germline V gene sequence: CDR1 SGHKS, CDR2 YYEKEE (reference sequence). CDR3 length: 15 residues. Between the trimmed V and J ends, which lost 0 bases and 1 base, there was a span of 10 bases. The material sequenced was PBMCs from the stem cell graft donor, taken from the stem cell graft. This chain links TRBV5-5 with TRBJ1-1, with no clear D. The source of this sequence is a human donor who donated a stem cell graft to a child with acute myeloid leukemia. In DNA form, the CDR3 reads TGTGCCAGCAGCTTGGAGGAGTTTACGAACACTGAAGCTTTCTTT. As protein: CASSLEEFTNTEAFF.